Listed below are T cell receptor beta chains from one sample, sequenced in a study of CXCR3-negative and CXCR3-positive naive CD8 T cells. After re-calling the 5' RACE reads, TCRdb lists one entry per CDR3 protein, DNA absent. The sample spans under 85,000 distinct CDR3 sequences; the ten largest clones claim 0.55% to 0.7%. Sequenced material: naive CXCR3+ CD8+ T cells from blood. These receptors were collected from a human donor in good health. Some clones in this sample may be carry-over from other donors' samples. CDR3s include the opening cysteine and the closing phenylalanine or tryptophan.

j_call	v_call	cdr3_aa
TRBJ2-7	TRBV7-3	CASSLVAGSSYEQYF
TRBJ2-3	TRBV28	CASHKGYVTDTQYF
TRBJ2-7	TRBV15	CATSRYGDLGSYEQYF
TRBJ2-3	TRBV12-3/TRBV12-4	CASSIAGLSTDTQYF
TRBJ2-7	TRBV30	CAWSPFSGSYEQYF
TRBJ2-3	TRBV30	CAWSVLAGSTDTQYF
TRBJ1-1	TRBV27	CASSPGGPNTEAFF
TRBJ2-7	TRBV7-6	CASSFGTAYEQYF
TRBJ1-4	TRBV29-1	CSVELIGKLFF
TRBJ2-7	TRBV10-3	CAISEGRGNEQYF
TRBJ2-2	TRBV9	CASSVAGSPGELFF
TRBJ2-5	TRBV7-9	CASIAEEETQYF
TRBJ2-1	TRBV18	CASSPSVARDRSYNEQFF
TRBJ2-7	TRBV5-1	CASSFEHQGNEQYF
TRBJ2-5	TRBV5-5	CASSFPTTSAQETQYF
TRBJ1-1	TRBV9	CASSVGSGQGVTEAFF
TRBJ1-4	TRBV29-1	CSTFGATNEKLFF
TRBJ1-2	TRBV7-8	CASSLGESYGYTF
TRBJ2-2	TRBV6-4	CDSSGSGTTGELFF
TRBJ2-7	TRBV14	CASSQDSGNEQYF
TRBJ1-1	TRBV7-3	CASSPAGGVVTEAFF
TRBJ1-2	TRBV4-1	CASSQDPATENYGYTF
TRBJ2-1	TRBV27	CASSPGTEIHEQFF
TRBJ2-7	TRBV2	CASNGEREPHEQYF